A selection of T cell receptor beta chains follows, all from one sample in a study of cytomegalovirus exposure and HLA in healthy donors. TCRdb keeps only in-frame clones here, not all; method: immunoSEQ multiplex PCR. In total, the table holds 75,000 to 95,000 clones. The sample comprised PBMCs. These TCRs come from a young man in good health and CMV-seronegative. Each CDR3 is given with its conserved first and last residue. D genes are given only for firm matches.

d_call: TRBD1
v_call: TRBV29-1
cdr3_aa: CSGGQDGYTF

d_call: .
v_call: TRBV6-6
cdr3_aa: CASSPGTLTEAFF

d_call: .
v_call: TRBV9
cdr3_aa: CASGSEKLFF

d_call: TRBD2
v_call: TRBV5-1
cdr3_aa: CASSPGAGGTRGFF

d_call: TRBD1
v_call: TRBV5-1
cdr3_aa: CASSGQGDTEAFF

d_call: .
v_call: TRBV18
cdr3_aa: CASSPRQGTYEQYF

d_call: TRBD1
v_call: TRBV5-6
cdr3_aa: CASSRGQGSTEAFF

d_call: TRBD1
v_call: TRBV5-4
cdr3_aa: CASSPTSGQGVVNTEAFF

d_call: .
v_call: TRBV29-1
cdr3_aa: CSGAGINYGYTF

d_call: .
v_call: TRBV6-1
cdr3_aa: CASSEEGGLGQFF

d_call: .
v_call: TRBV7-2
cdr3_aa: CASSLDFSGETQYF

d_call: .
v_call: TRBV11-1
cdr3_aa: CASSLIMAQETQYF

d_call: .
v_call: TRBV5-6
cdr3_aa: CASSLQMNTEAFF

d_call: TRBD2
v_call: TRBV5-1
cdr3_aa: CASSGSGLAQDTQYF

d_call: TRBD1
v_call: TRBV6-5
cdr3_aa: CASSYSGQGRNTIYF

d_call: .
v_call: TRBV7-9
cdr3_aa: CASSPGYYTDTQYF

d_call: TRBD2
v_call: TRBV9
cdr3_aa: CASSVSGGSYEQYF

d_call: .
v_call: TRBV19
cdr3_aa: CASTPFRGGANVLTF

d_call: .
v_call: TRBV9
cdr3_aa: CASSVVNKRTDTQYF

d_call: .
v_call: TRBV27
cdr3_aa: CASSLSGSSYEQYF

d_call: TRBD1
v_call: TRBV7-2
cdr3_aa: CASSLPWRTGDTEAFF

d_call: .
v_call: TRBV29-1
cdr3_aa: CSARDMSQNIQYF

d_call: TRBD1
v_call: TRBV4-3
cdr3_aa: CASSRIPGQGMGGELFF

d_call: TRBD1
v_call: TRBV19
cdr3_aa: CASSMTGQGNYGYTF

d_call: .
v_call: TRBV6-1
cdr3_aa: CASSEFFGGGGYGYTF

d_call: .
v_call: TRBV5-1
cdr3_aa: CASSLHYRESYEQYF

d_call: TRBD1
v_call: TRBV29-1
cdr3_aa: CSVGDRYQETQYF

d_call: .
v_call: TRBV7-9
cdr3_aa: CASSLGGGQTYEQYF

d_call: .
v_call: TRBV18
cdr3_aa: CASSPGTLETTIYF

d_call: TRBD1
v_call: TRBV7-6
cdr3_aa: CASSLPGQGSLGNTIYF

d_call: .
v_call: TRBV5-1
cdr3_aa: CASSQGREAFF

d_call: TRBD2
v_call: TRBV5-4
cdr3_aa: CASSLLGLEETQYF

d_call: .
v_call: TRBV7-9
cdr3_aa: CASSLQQATYGYTF

d_call: .
v_call: TRBV11-2
cdr3_aa: CASSLYAGAYNEQFF

d_call: .
v_call: TRBV20-1
cdr3_aa: CSADRAYEQYF

d_call: .
v_call: TRBV4-3
cdr3_aa: CASSFSTSGANVLTF

d_call: TRBD2
v_call: TRBV6-6
cdr3_aa: CASRKPGLAVKETQYF

d_call: .
v_call: TRBV9
cdr3_aa: CASTKGGEGVYEQYF